Presented here are 12 T cell receptor beta chains from one specimen sequenced in a study of blood T cells in healthy people across ages. A sample-barcoded 5' primer and a J-beta primer mix were used in a second PCR of roughly 7 to 11 cycles. TCRdb used MiXCR to reprocess the 5' RACE reads, holding one entry per CDR3 protein. The sample comprises about 1.8 million distinct CDR3 sequences, 49% of which are singletons, and about 2.1% rests with the top ten. Sequencing used blood. These receptors all stem from a middle-aged woman in good health.

The genes are TRBV27 and TRBJ2-3; 7 bases are a match to TRBD2. Germline V lookup: CDR1 MNHEY, CDR2 SMNVEV (reference sequence). After removal of 6 bases from V and 0 bases from J, the junction contained 3 bases not matched to a gene. This CDR3 has 14 amino acids. CDR3 nucleotides: TGTGCCAGCAGGGGGGGGTATAGCACAGATACGCAGTATTTT. This encodes CASRGGYSTDTQYF.

With respect to this clonotype: The junction does not match germline at one end; this may be a read error. The chain carries TRBV5-1 and TRBJ2-3; the D is unclear. CDR1 and CDR2 (germline): SGHRS, YFSETQ. This CDR3 comprises 13 residues. CDR3 region: CASSLDYTDTRYF. CDR3 coding DNA: TGCGCCAGCAGCTTGGACTACACAGATACGCGGTATTTT.

The chain joins TRBV20-1 to TRBJ2-4; the D call may be TRBD1 or TRBD2 (6 bases each). The tail of the sequence fits TRBJ2-5 better, so the J call may be wrong. The CDR3 covers 14 residues. Germline values: CDR1 DFQATT, CDR2 SNEGSKA (reference sequence). The CDR3 DNA reads TGCAGTGCTCCAAGGGGGACTTTCCAAGAGACCCAGTACTTC. Residues: CSAPRGTFQETQYF.

The J gene is TRBJ2-3, the V gene TRBV15; TRBD1 might be the D (5 bases). Per the germline V gene, CDR1 is LNHNV and CDR2 is YYDKDF (reference sequence). CDR3 length: 12 residues. V dropped 5 bases and J dropped 5 bases, with 8 bases sitting between them. The CDR3 DNA is TGTGCCACCAGCCCCGACAGAGATACGCAGTATTTT. This gives the protein CATSPDRDTQYF.

The chain is built from TRBV6-2 or TRBV6-3 and TRBJ2-2; 8 nucleotides align to TRBD2. The CDR3 totals 15 residues. CDR1 and CDR2 from the germline V gene are MNHEY and SVGEGT. V lost 4 bases to trimming and J lost 6 bases; unmatched junction nucleotides: 7. CDR3 in DNA: TGTGCCAGCAGTTTTGTACCGGGGGGGCCCGGGGAGCTGTTTTTT. Protein: CASSFVPGGPGELFF.

J is TRBJ2-4 and V is TRBV7-2, with D perhaps matching TRBD1 (5 bases). The J call may be faulty, since TRBJ2-7 better matches the DNA end. The CDR3 totals 16 residues. Germline-derived CDR1 and CDR2 are SGHTA and FQGNSA. This chain's CDR3 is CASSLGAGMLVYEQYF. The CDR3 DNA reads as TGTGCCAGCAGCTTAGGGGCAGGGATGCTAGTTTACGAGCAGTACTTC.

V is TRBV20-1 and J is TRBJ2-7; D may match TRBD1 or TRBD2 (5 bases each). The CDR3 sequence is 13 residues long. V shed 2 bases and J shed 3 bases, with 11 bases lying between them. CDR1 and CDR2 (germline): DFQATT, SNEGSKA (reference sequence). In DNA, the CDR3 is TGCAGTGCTAGACGGGACGGAGACTACGAGCAGTACTTC. Amino acid sequence: CSARRDGDYEQYF.

The chain links TRBV18 to TRBJ2-1, with a tentative D call TRBD2 (5 bases). CDR1 KGHSH and CDR2 LQKENI come from the germline V gene. This CDR3 region has 13 residues. The V gene lost 5 bases and the J gene lost 5 bases, with 10 bases spanning the gap. The CDR3 region is CASSSDSNNEQFF. The DNA of the CDR3 is TGTGCCAGCTCATCGGACTCTAACAATGAGCAGTTCTTC.

The chain employs TRBV12-3 or TRBV12-4 and TRBJ2-6; D not resolved. The V end lost 5 bases, the J end lost 1 base, and 18 bases lay between the germline ends. CDR3 length: 18 residues. The CDR3 loop reads CASSPLRLVGSGANVLTF. CDR3 DNA: TGTGCCAGCAGTCCTCTTCGACTGGTCGGATCTGGGGCCAACGTCCTGACTTTC.

This clonotype has only a few counts. The chain has TRBV5-6 and TRBJ2-5; 7 bases map to TRBD2. After removal of 1 base from V and 5 bases from J, the junction contained 17 bases not matched to a gene. Germline V lookup: CDR1 SGHDT, CDR2 YYEEEE. The CDR3 loop spans 18 amino acids. Here the CDR3 reads CASSLWGWRLAVEETQYF. As DNA, the CDR3 is TGTGCCAGCAGCTTGTGGGGGTGGCGCCTAGCGGTTGAGGAGACCCAGTACTTC.

This clonotype was observed once. The V call is TRBV6-6, the J call TRBJ2-1; 9 nucleotides align to TRBD1. Germline CDR1 reads MNHNY; CDR2 reads SVGAGI (reference sequence). After removal of 1 base from V and 2 bases from J, the junction contained 3 bases not matched to a gene. The CDR3 length is 16 residues. The CDR3 DNA follows: TGTGCCAGCAGTTACTTACAGGGGGCCCCCTACAATGAGCAGTTCTTC. Amino acids: CASSYLQGAPYNEQFF.

The J gene is TRBJ2-3, the V gene TRBV5-1, with 7 bases aligning to TRBD2. The junction had 15 bases not matched to a gene; V was cut back by 4 bases and J by 4 bases. This CDR3 has 17 amino acids. CDR1 is SGHRS and CDR2 is YFSETQ in the germline V gene. The CDR3 here is CASSASGTRGRADTQYF. In nucleotides, the CDR3 is TGCGCCAGCAGCGCGAGCGGGACCCGAGGACGTGCAGATACGCAGTATTTT.